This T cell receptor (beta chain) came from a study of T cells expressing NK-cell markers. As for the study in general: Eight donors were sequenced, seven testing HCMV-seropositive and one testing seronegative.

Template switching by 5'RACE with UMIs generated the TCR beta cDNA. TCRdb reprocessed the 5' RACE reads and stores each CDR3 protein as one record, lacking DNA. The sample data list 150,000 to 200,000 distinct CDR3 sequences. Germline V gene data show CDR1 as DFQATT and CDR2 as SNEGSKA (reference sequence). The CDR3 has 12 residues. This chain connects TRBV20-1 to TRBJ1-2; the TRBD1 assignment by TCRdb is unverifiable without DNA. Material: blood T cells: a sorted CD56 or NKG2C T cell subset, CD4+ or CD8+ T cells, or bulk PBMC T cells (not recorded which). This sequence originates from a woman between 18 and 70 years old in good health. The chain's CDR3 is CSADRQGYGYTF.